Included here is one T cell receptor (beta chain) sequence, with context. PCR primers comprised 60 Vbeta and 13 Jbeta primers. The assay was immunoSEQ multiplex PCR, and TCRdb's table has in-frame clones only and misses some. The repertoire holds 200,000 to 250,000 clones, with roughly 70% as singletons. The data derive from a study of cytomegalovirus exposure and HLA in healthy donors. Germline lookup yields CDR1 SEHNR and CDR2 FQNEAQ (reference sequence). The J segment lost 4 bases and the V segment lost 4 bases, leaving 5 bases of the junction unmatched. The CDR3 spans 15 residues. Material for sequencing was PBMCs. This chain links TRBV7-9 with TRBJ1-1; 11 positions match TRBD1. This sequence was found in a woman aged 25 to 39 in good health and CMV-seronegative. CDR3 protein: CASSSPGTGGTEAFF. Here the CDR3 DNA reads TGTGCCAGCAGCTCCCCCGGGACAGGGGGCACTGAAGCTTTCTTT.